A selection of T cell receptor beta chains follows, all from one sample in a study of blood T cells in healthy people across ages. From the 5' RACE reads, TCRdb called clonotypes with MiXCR, one entry per CDR3 protein. The sample consists of about 800,000 distinct CDR3 sequences, 25% of them appearing once. The same specimen was also included in a second study, on T cells of mothers and their children.

Sequencing was done on a sample of blood. The receptor source for this set is a boy aged 5 to 17 in good health. Each CDR3 is given with its conserved first and last residue. The D gene is left open where the match is weak. Expanded clones are given a class, and other clones once, few, many or no size at all.

j_call: TRBJ1-1; v_call: TRBV2; clone_size: few; d_call: -; cdr3_nt: TGTGCCAGCGGAGTCACTGAAGCTTTCTTT; cdr3_aa: CASGVTEAFF
j_call: TRBJ2-1; v_call: TRBV7-3; clone_size: few; d_call: TRBD1; cdr3_nt: TGTGCCAGCAGCTTAAATGCAGGGGGTGTTGAGAATGAGCAGTTCTTC; cdr3_aa: CASSLNAGGVENEQFF
j_call: TRBJ2-1; v_call: TRBV28; clone_size: -; d_call: TRBD2; cdr3_nt: TGTGCCAGCAGTTTCTCACTAGCGGGAACCAATGAGCAGTTCTTC; cdr3_aa: CASSFSLAGTNEQFF
j_call: TRBJ2-4; v_call: TRBV7-8; clone_size: many; d_call: TRBD2; cdr3_nt: TGTGCCAGCAGCTTAGGTCGTCCGGGGGGCATTCAGTACTTC; cdr3_aa: CASSLGRPGGIQYF
j_call: TRBJ1-2; v_call: TRBV7-6; clone_size: few; d_call: -; cdr3_nt: TGTGCCAGCAGCTTAGCGGCAGGGGTTGATGGCTACACCTTC; cdr3_aa: CASSLAAGVDGYTF
j_call: TRBJ1-2; v_call: TRBV12-3/TRBV12-4; clone_size: -; d_call: -; cdr3_nt: TGTGCCACTGTACTTTGGGCATTAGAAGGCTACACCTTC; cdr3_aa: CATVLWALEGYTF
j_call: TRBJ2-5; v_call: TRBV28; clone_size: many; d_call: -; cdr3_nt: TGTGCCAGCAGTCGCCAAATGAACCAAGAGACCCAGTACTTC; cdr3_aa: CASSRQMNQETQYF
j_call: TRBJ2-1; v_call: TRBV15; clone_size: -; d_call: -; cdr3_nt: TGTGCCACCAGCCCCGGACAGAATGAGCAGTTCTTC; cdr3_aa: CATSPGQNEQFF
j_call: TRBJ1-1; v_call: TRBV20-1; clone_size: few; d_call: -; cdr3_nt: TGCAGTGCTAGAGATTTCGCAGGGATCGGGAACACTGAAGCTTTCTTT; cdr3_aa: CSARDFAGIGNTEAFF
j_call: TRBJ2-7; v_call: TRBV5-1; clone_size: few; d_call: TRBD1; cdr3_nt: TGCGCCAGCAGCTCCTGGGACAGTGCCGTCTACGAGCAGTACTTC; cdr3_aa: CASSSWDSAVYEQYF